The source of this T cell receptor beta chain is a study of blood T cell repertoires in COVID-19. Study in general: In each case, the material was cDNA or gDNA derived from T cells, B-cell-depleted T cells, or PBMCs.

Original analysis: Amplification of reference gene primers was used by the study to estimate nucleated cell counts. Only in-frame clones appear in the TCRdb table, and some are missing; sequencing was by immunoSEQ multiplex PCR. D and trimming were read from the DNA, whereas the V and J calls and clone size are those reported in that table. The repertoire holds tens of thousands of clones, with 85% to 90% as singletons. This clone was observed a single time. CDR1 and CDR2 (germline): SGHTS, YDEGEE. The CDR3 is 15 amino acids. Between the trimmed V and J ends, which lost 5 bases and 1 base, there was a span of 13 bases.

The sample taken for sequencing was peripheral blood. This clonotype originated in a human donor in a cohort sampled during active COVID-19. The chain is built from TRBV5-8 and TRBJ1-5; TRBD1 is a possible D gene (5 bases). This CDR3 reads CASRSLGASNQPQHF. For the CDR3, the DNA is TGTGCCAGCAGAAGCTTAGGGGCAAGCAATCAGCCCCAGCATTTT.